These T cell receptor beta chains were read from a single sample in a study of cytomegalovirus exposure and HLA in healthy donors. Profiled with immunoSEQ multiplex PCR; TCRdb holds only in-frame clones, not every one. The sample holds tens of thousands of clones, around 94% seen once. Material for sequencing was PBMCs. The receptors derive from a young woman in good health and CMV-seropositive. Both conserved end residues are part of each CDR3. Each record gives: CDR3 length, J gene, V gene, clone size, D gene, CDR3 DNA, CDR3 protein. D genes are given only for firm matches. Rows may omit the clone size; those that give it use once, few, many or a size class.

12 | TRBJ2-7 | TRBV30 | - | TRBD1 | TGTGCCTGGAGTCCGACAGGGCCCTTGCAGTACTTC | CAWSPTGPLQYF
18 | TRBJ2-2 | TRBV10-3 | - | TRBD1 | TGTGCCATCAGTGACGTACAGGGGAACCAAACGTACACCGGGGAGCTGTTTTTT | CAISDVQGNQTYTGELFF
13 | TRBJ2-5 | TRBV28 | - | - | TGTGCCAGCAATAGGGACTTAAAAGAGACCCAGTACTTC | CASNRDLKETQYF
14 | TRBJ1-5 | TRBV5-1 | - | - | TGCGCCAGCAGCGTCATTAAGGAGAATCAGCCCCAGCATTTT | CASSVIKENQPQHF
13 | TRBJ2-2 | TRBV9 | - | - | TGTGCCAGCAGCCCGGGGAACACCGGGGAGCTGTTTTTT | CASSPGNTGELFF
12 | TRBJ2-7 | TRBV7-8 | few | - | TGTGCCAGCAGCCCCAGGGGAAACGAGCAGTACTTC | CASSPRGNEQYF
16 | TRBJ1-2 | TRBV15 | - | - | TGTGCCACCAGCAGAGAGGGAAGGGGGAATGCTGGGGGCTACACCTTC | CATSREGRGNAGGYTF
14 | TRBJ1-5 | TRBV28 | few | - | TGTGCCAGCAGTTTCTCGTCGTACAATCAGCCCCAGCATTTT | CASSFSSYNQPQHF
17 | TRBJ2-7 | TRBV4-3 | once | TRBD1 | TGCGCCAGCAGCCAGTTTCTAGCCGGGACAGGGTCCAACGAGCAGTACTTC | CASSQFLAGTGSNEQYF
15 | TRBJ2-2 | TRBV27 | - | - | TGTGCCAGCAACAGACAGGCCGCGAACACCGGGGAGCTGTTTTTT | CASNRQAANTGELFF
15 | TRBJ2-3 | TRBV19 | once | TRBD2 | TGTGCCAGTACCACCTTTGCGGGAGGCACAGATACGCAGTATTTT | CASTTFAGGTDTQYF
17 | TRBJ2-6 | TRBV9 | once | TRBD1 | TGTGCCAGCAGCCTACCGGACAGGGTGGCGGGGGCCAACGTCCTGACTTTC | CASSLPDRVAGANVLTF
15 | TRBJ2-3 | TRBV7-3 | - | - | TGTGCCAGCAGCTTAAGTGGGAGAGACACAGATACGCAGTATTTT | CASSLSGRDTDTQYF
13 | TRBJ1-5 | TRBV27 | - | - | TGTGCCAGCAGTAATAGGGGAAGACAGCCCCAGCATTTT | CASSNRGRQPQHF
12 | TRBJ1-5 | TRBV6-6 | - | - | TGTGCCAGCAGGCAGGACAATCAGCCCCAGCATTTT | CASRQDNQPQHF
16 | TRBJ2-3 | TRBV5-1 | - | TRBD2 | TGCGCCAGCAGCACTGGACTAGCGGGTCCTACAGATACGCAGTATTTT | CASSTGLAGPTDTQYF
15 | TRBJ2-2 | TRBV27 | - | TRBD1 | TGTGCCAGCAGTTTATATACAGGGGGCTCCGGGGAGCTGTTTTTT | CASSLYTGGSGELFF
21 | TRBJ2-6 | TRBV4-1 | - | - | TGCGCCAGCAGCCCGGGAATTCTTTTGTACACTATAGCCTCTGGGGCCAACGTCCTGACTTTC | CASSPGILLYTIASGANVLTF
14 | TRBJ1-5 | TRBV28 | - | - | TGTGCCAGCAGTTTACCCAGTGGCAATCAGCCCCAGCATTTT | CASSLPSGNQPQHF
11 | TRBJ1-1 | TRBV30 | - | - | TGTGCCTGGAGTATAGCCCTAATGGCTTTCTTT | CAWSIALMAFF
15 | TRBJ1-4 | TRBV19 | - | - | TGTGCCAGTAGAGAAGGGGGTCCAACTAATGAAAAACTGTTTTTT | CASREGGPTNEKLFF
13 | TRBJ1-1 | TRBV28 | - | - | TGTGCCAGCCATTTGAGTATGAACACTGAAGCTTTCTTT | CASHLSMNTEAFF
14 | TRBJ2-2 | TRBV2 | - | - | TGTGCCAGCAGACCCCCGCAGGACACCGGGGAGCTGTTTTTT | CASRPPQDTGELFF
12 | TRBJ2-7 | TRBV28 | - | - | TGTGCCAGCACTCGGGGGGCTTACGAGCAGTACTTC | CASTRGAYEQYF
14 | TRBJ1-3 | TRBV5-1 | - | - | TGCGCCAGCAGCTTGGCGGGCTCTGGAAACACCATATATTTT | CASSLAGSGNTIYF
15 | TRBJ2-5 | TRBV7-8 | - | TRBD2 | TGTGCCAGCAGCCTGACGGGGGCTAGCGGGGAGACCCAGTACTTC | CASSLTGASGETQYF
14 | TRBJ2-7 | TRBV6-5 | once | - | TGTGCCAGCAGTTACTTGGGGAGGAACTACGAGCAGTACTTC | CASSYLGRNYEQYF
16 | TRBJ1-5 | TRBV18 | - | TRBD1 | TGTGCCAGCTCACTCGCTACCGGGACAGGGAATCAGCCCCAGCATTTT | CASSLATGTGNQPQHF
17 | TRBJ2-6 | TRBV4-1 | - | TRBD1 | TGCGCCAGCAGCCAGAGAGACAGGGTCGCTGGGGCCAACGTCCTGACTTTC | CASSQRDRVAGANVLTF
18 | TRBJ2-2 | TRBV5-4 | - | TRBD1 | TGTGCCAGCAGCTTGGCCAAGACAGGGGCCACGAACACCGGGGAGCTGTTTTTT | CASSLAKTGATNTGELFF
12 | TRBJ1-1 | TRBV6-6 | once | - | TGTGCCAGCAGAACTACGAACACTGAAGCTTTCTTT | CASRTTNTEAFF
19 | TRBJ1-4 | TRBV11-2 | - | - | TGTGCCAGCAGCCCTCCTCCCGCGGCGGCTATTGCAACTAATGAAAAACTGTTTTTT | CASSPPPAAAIATNEKLFF
15 | TRBJ1-2 | TRBV7-8 | - | TRBD1 | TGTGCCAGCAGCCCACAGGGGGCGCTTAATGATGGCTACACCTTC | CASSPQGALNDGYTF
16 | TRBJ2-5 | TRBV6-1 | - | TRBD1 | TGTGCCAGCAGTGGTTGGGGACAGGGGAGTGGAGAGACCCAGTACTTC | CASSGWGQGSGETQYF
15 | TRBJ1-5 | TRBV5-1 | - | - | TGCGCCAGCAGCCCATCGGCGGGGAGCAATCAGCCCCAGCATTTT | CASSPSAGSNQPQHF
15 | TRBJ1-4 | TRBV6-6 | - | TRBD1 | TGTGCCAGCAGTTACCTGACAGGGGGCGATGAAAAACTGTTTTTT | CASSYLTGGDEKLFF
18 | TRBJ2-6 | TRBV5-1 | few | TRBD1 | TGCGCCAGCAGCGAGCCAGGGGGCTCTATTTCTGGGGCCAACGTCCTGACTTTC | CASSEPGGSISGANVLTF
15 | TRBJ2-5 | TRBV15 | - | TRBD1 | TGTGCCACCAGCGGCGCGGACAGGAGTGAAGAGACCCAGTACTTC | CATSGADRSEETQYF
15 | TRBJ2-2 | TRBV7-2 | - | - | TGTGCCAGCAGCTTACGTCCCGCCGGGACCGGGGAGCTGTTTTTT | CASSLRPAGTGELFF
13 | TRBJ2-1 | TRBV2 | - | - | TGTGCCAGCACAGCGAACTCCTACAATGAGCAGTTCTTC | CASTANSYNEQFF
16 | TRBJ1-1 | TRBV10-3 | - | TRBD1 | TGTGCCATCAGTGAGCCGAGGACAGGACCGAACACTGAAGCTTTCTTT | CAISEPRTGPNTEAFF
13 | TRBJ2-5 | TRBV5-6 | - | - | TGTGCCAGCAGCTTAGGGGTACAAGAGACCCAGTACTTC | CASSLGVQETQYF
15 | TRBJ1-2 | TRBV28 | - | - | TGTGCCAGCAGTTTGGGGGCGGCGGGGGCAGGTGGCTACACCTTC | CASSLGAAGAGGYTF
14 | TRBJ1-2 | TRBV28 | - | - | TGTGCCAGTAAACAACCCGGACAAAACTATGGCTACACCTTC | CASKQPGQNYGYTF